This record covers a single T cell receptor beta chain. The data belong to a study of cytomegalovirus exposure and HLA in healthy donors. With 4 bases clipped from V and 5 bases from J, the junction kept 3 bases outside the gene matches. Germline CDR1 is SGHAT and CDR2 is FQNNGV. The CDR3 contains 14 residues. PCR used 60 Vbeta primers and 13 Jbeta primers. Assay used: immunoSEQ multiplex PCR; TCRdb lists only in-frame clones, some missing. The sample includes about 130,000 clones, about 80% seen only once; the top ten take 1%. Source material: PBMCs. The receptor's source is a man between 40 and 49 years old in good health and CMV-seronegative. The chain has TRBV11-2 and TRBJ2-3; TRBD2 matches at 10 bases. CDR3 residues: CASSSRLAGDTQYF. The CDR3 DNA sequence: TGTGCCAGCAGCTCAAGACTAGCGGGAGATACGCAGTATTTT. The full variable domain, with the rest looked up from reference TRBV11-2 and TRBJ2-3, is EAGVAQSPRYKIIEKRQSVAFWCNPISGHATLYWYQQILGQGPKLLIQFQNNGVVDDSQLPKDRFSAERLKGVDSTLKIQPAKLEDSAVYLCASSSRLAGDTQYFGPGTRLTVL.